Below, 2 T cell receptor beta chains from the same sample are listed, as sequenced in a study of T-cell reconstitution after alpha-beta-depleted transplantation in children (TCRdb year 2016). The label giving this sample's treatment or condition can be read as: allogeneic hematopoietic cell transplantation with graft depleted of TCRalphabeta T cells and CD19 B cells. The library was prepared using PCR. Sequencing was carried out with an Illumina HiSeq 2500. TCR library preparation used molecular barcoding, with unique molecular identifiers applied to normalize quantification of the TCRbeta repertoire. Using fastp trimming at Q25 and MiXCR clonotype assembly, TCRdb reanalyzed the public sequencing data and kept in-frame beta chains. Duplicate CDR3 protein sequences are folded into a single record with the most common DNA and genes. The sample has approximately 99,000 distinct CDR3 sequences on record, roughly 6.1% of them singletons. More than 20% of the sample rests with the top ten.

This material consisted of PBMCs, mostly from graft donor cells, taken 360 days after TCRalphabeta/CD19-depleted stem cell transplant. These receptor sequences come from a male patient between 2 and 10 years old who had a stem cell transplant for acute lymphoblastic leukemia, so the T cells may come from the graft donor.

A few counts support this clonotype. The V and J genes are TRBV7-3 and TRBJ2-1, with 7 bases fitting TRBD2. The CDR3 contains 15 residues. J lost 0 bases, V lost 5 bases, and 4 bases had no gene match. Germline lookup yields CDR1 SGHTA and CDR2 FQGTGA. Written as DNA, the CDR3 is TGTGCCAGCAGCATCGGGACTAACTCCTACAATGAGCAGTTCTTC. Amino acid sequence: CASSIGTNSYNEQFF. The variable domain in full, completed from reference TRBV7-3 and TRBJ2-1, reads GAGVSQTPSNKVTEKGKYVELRCDPISGHTALYWYRQSLGQGPEFLIYFQGTGAADDSGLPNDRFFAVRPEGSVSTLKIQRTERGDSAVYLCASSIGTNSYNEQFFGPGTRLTVL.

This clonotype showed up many times. The chain combines TRBV6-6 with TRBJ2-7; 8 bases line up with TRBD1. The CDR3 spans 12 residues. In germline, CDR1 is MNHNY, CDR2 SVGAGI (reference sequence). After removal of 8 bases from V and 2 bases from J, the junction contained 2 bases not matched to a gene. The CDR3 region has the DNA TGTGCCAGCTTACAGGGGGCCTACGAGCAGTACTTC. As protein: CASLQGAYEQYF.